This TCR beta chain was captured in a study of blood T cell repertoires in COVID-19. Study as a whole: The United States, Italy and Spain provided the acute and convalescent COVID-19 samples.

The CDR3 is 17 residues long. V shed 4 bases and J 8 bases; nucleotides not matched to a gene: 18. In germline, CDR1 is SGHRS, CDR2 YFSETQ. Assay used: immunoSEQ multiplex PCR; TCRdb lists only in-frame clones, some missing. The sample has about 200,000 clones, 80% to 90% seen once. The source is a woman aged 30 to 39 who had been exposed to COVID-19. The sequenced sample was PBMCs or T cells enriched from blood (not recorded which). The chain links TRBV5-1 to TRBJ2-3; 8 bases fit TRBD2. The CDR3 protein is CASSNSGGGPSFSTQYF. CDR3 DNA sequence: TGCGCCAGCAGCAATTCTGGCGGGGGGCCGAGCTTTAGTACGCAGTATTTT.